These 29 T cell receptor beta chains came from one sample sequenced in a study of CD4+ T cells in melanoma. Sequenced by immunoSEQ multiplex PCR; TCRdb stores in-frame clones only, minus some. The top ten clones hold roughly 18% of a sample with 13,000 or so clones, around 68% of them seen once. The sequenced sample was cells from a culture (not recorded whether cultured in vitro). These receptor sequences come from a human donor with melanoma.

This sequence joins TRBV7-8 and TRBJ2-5; D possibly corresponds to TRBD2 (5 bases). CDR3 length: 15 residues. Trimming shortened V by 2 bases and J by 1 base, and 11 bases separated the two germline ends. CDR1 and CDR2 from the germline V gene are SGHVS and FQNEAQ. The CDR3 DNA reads as TGTGCCAGCAGCTTAAAGAGGGTGGTCCAAGAGACCCAGTACTTC. This encodes CASSLKRVVQETQYF.

The genes are TRBV5-1 and TRBJ2-7; maybe TRBD1 (6 bases). This CDR3 comprises 14 residues. Germline loops: CDR1 SGHRS, CDR2 YFSETQ. V lost 0 bases and J 3 bases, leaving 10 bases between the germline ends. CDR3 nucleotide sequence: TGCGCCAGCAGCTTGGGGACAGACGTCTACGAGCAGTACTTC. Its protein product is CASSLGTDVYEQYF.

This clone appeared a few times. The chain is built from TRBV29-1 and TRBJ1-4, with D possibly being TRBD1 (5 bases). This CDR3 has 15 residues. CDR1 is SQVTM and CDR2 is ANQGSEA in the germline V gene. V gave up 6 bases and J gave up 3 bases, with 17 bases separating them. CDR3 nucleotide sequence: TGCAGCGTCTCTGCCGACAGCGGGGCTAATGAAAAACTGTTTTTT. As protein: CSVSADSGANEKLFF.

The chain uses TRBV10-3 and TRBJ2-3; no clear D gene. The V and J ends lost 0 bases and 4 bases respectively, with 17 bases between them. Germline lookup yields CDR1 ENHRY and CDR2 SYGVKD. The length of the CDR3 is 17 residues. Here the CDR3 reads CAISESLGPQPADTQYF. CDR3 DNA sequence: TGTGCCATCAGTGAGTCGCTAGGGCCGCAGCCAGCAGATACGCAGTATTTT.

This clone was counted a few times. The gene calls are TRBV18 and TRBJ1-4, with D possibly being TRBD1 (5 bases). Germline CDR1 reads KGHSH; CDR2 reads LQKENI. Trimming cost V 4 bases and J 7 bases, with 10 bases left between them. There are 13 residues in the CDR3. This CDR3 reads CASSRERGEKLFF. CDR3 sequence (DNA): TGTGCCAGCTCACGGGAGAGGGGTGAAAAACTGTTTTTT.

There are a few counts of this clone. The J gene is TRBJ1-4, the V gene TRBV30, with D unclear. V dropped 0 bases and J dropped 8 bases, with 7 bases sitting between them. The CDR3 consists of 12 residues. Germline assignment: CDR1 GTSNPN and CDR2 SVGIG (reference sequence). The CDR3: CAWSVLPEKLFF. CDR3 nucleotides: TGTGCCTGGAGTGTTCTGCCGGAAAAACTGTTTTTT.

The V gene is TRBV30, the J gene TRBJ2-6; possible D gene TRBD2, 5 bases. Trimming removed 3 bases at V and 0 bases at J, with 12 bases between. The CDR3 loop spans 16 amino acids. Germline V lookup: CDR1 GTSNPN, CDR2 SVGIG (reference sequence). CDR3 DNA: TGTGCCTGGAGGAGGGTCCGGACCTCTGGGGCCAACGTCCTGACTTTC. Amino acids: CAWRRVRTSGANVLTF.

The chain carries TRBV5-1 and TRBJ2-6; D remains ambiguous. Trimming took 6 bases from V and 2 from J, leaving 9 bases between them. Looked up from germline, CDR1 is SGHRS and CDR2 is YFSETQ. CDR3 length: 14 amino acids. This CDR3 is CASTEDPGANVLTF. The CDR3 DNA reads as TGCGCCAGCACTGAGGACCCTGGGGCCAACGTCCTGACTTTC.

The chain employs TRBV15 and TRBJ1-1; weak D call: TRBD1 (6 bases). V was shortened by 0 bases and J by 10 bases, with 12 bases between the two germline ends. The CDR3 is 13 amino acids. Per germline, CDR1 LNHNV and CDR2 YYDKDF (reference sequence). The CDR3: CATSRDWGAAAFF. CDR3 bases: TGTGCCACCAGCAGAGATTGGGGGGCAGCAGCTTTCTTT.

The chain joins TRBV25-1 to TRBJ2-5, with 7 nucleotides matching TRBD1. Germline trimming cut 5 bases from V and 1 base from J; bases unmatched to any gene: 4. CDR3 length: 14 amino acids. In germline, CDR1 is MGHDK, CDR2 SYGVNS. CDR3 nucleotide sequence: TGTGCCAGCAGTCCGGGACAGATCCAAGAGACCCAGTACTTC. Amino acids: CASSPGQIQETQYF.

This chain uses TRBV30 with TRBJ2-1; 12 positions match TRBD2. This CDR3 is 16 amino acids long. The germline V gene has CDR1 GTSNPN and CDR2 SVGIG (reference sequence). V shed 0 bases, J shed 9 bases, and the junction held 9 bases outside the gene matches. CDR3 DNA sequence: TGTGCCTGGAGTGTAGGGCGGACTAGCGGGGCCAGTGAGCAGTTCTTC. Protein product: CAWSVGRTSGASEQFF.

This clone is labeled as medium-sized. The rearrangement joins TRBV12-2 to TRBJ1-5; TRBD1 was called by the table and not checked on the DNA. TRBV12-2 is marked as a pseudogene. The CDR3 extends over 15 amino acids. The CDR3 here is CASRWRDRGNQPQHF. CDR3 nucleotide sequence: TGTGCAAGTCGCTGGCGGGACAGGGGCAATCAGCCCCAGCATTTT.

This chain links TRBV9 with TRBJ1-2, with D uncertain. Germline CDR1 is SGDLS and CDR2 is YYNGEE. Trimming shortened V by 7 bases and J by 0 bases, and 4 bases separated the two germline ends. The CDR3 contains 11 residues. CDR3 DNA sequence: TGTGCCAGCTCGGCTAACTATGGCTACACCTTC. Amino acids: CASSANYGYTF.

CDR3: CSVALIQETQYF. DNA of the CDR3: TGCAGCGTTGCGCTAATCCAAGAGACCCAGTACTTC. The rearrangement uses TRBV29-1 and TRBJ2-5, with D unresolved. Trimming stripped 4 bases from V and 1 base from J, with 7 bases between. This CDR3 region has 12 residues. Germline values: CDR1 SQVTM, CDR2 ANQGSEA.

J is TRBJ2-7 and V is TRBV7-8; no firm D call. The CDR3 has 15 amino acids. V was pared by 0 bases and J by 0 bases, with 9 bases between. CDR1 is SGHVS and CDR2 is FQNEAQ in the germline V gene. The CDR3 loop reads CASSLAQGPSYEQYF. CDR3 coding DNA: TGTGCCAGCAGCTTAGCGCAAGGCCCCTCCTACGAGCAGTACTTC.

V usage is TRBV6-1 and J usage is TRBJ2-1; TRBD2 aligns across 7 bases. CDR1 is MNHNS and CDR2 is SASEGT in the germline V gene. CDR3 length: 13 residues. With 5 bases clipped from V and 4 bases from J, the junction kept 2 bases outside the gene matches. CDR3 sequence: CASSWGGYNEQFF. The CDR3 nucleotides are TGTGCCAGCAGTTGGGGGGGGTACAATGAGCAGTTCTTC.

This clone was seen a few times. The chain has TRBV9 and TRBJ2-3; weak D call: TRBD1 (5 bases). In germline, CDR1 is SGDLS, CDR2 YYNGEE. The length of the CDR3 is 13 residues. Trimming took 0 bases from V and 6 from J, leaving 8 bases between them. The CDR3 DNA reads TGTGCCAGCAGCGTAGGTGGGGCCGATACGCAGTATTTT. It yields the protein CASSVGGADTQYF.

The chain has TRBV18 and TRBJ2-7; weak D call: TRBD2 (7 bases). The ends were cut back, 2 bases at V and 5 bases at J, with 16 bases in the middle. Germline V gene sequence: CDR1 KGHSH, CDR2 LQKENI. The CDR3 length is 15 residues. CDR3 in amino acids: CASSPLGGGHDEQYF. CDR3 bases: TGTGCCAGCTCACCATTGGGCGGGGGACATGACGAGCAGTACTTC. The full variable domain, its missing parts supplied by reference TRBV18 and TRBJ2-7, is NAGVMQNPRHLVRRRGQEARLRCSPMKGHSHVYWYRQLPEEGLKFMVYLQKENIIDESGMPKERFSAEFPKEGPSILRIQQVVRGDSAAYFCASSPLGGGHDEQYFGPGTRLTVT.

V usage is TRBV2 and J usage is TRBJ2-7, with TRBD1 identical over 8 bases. The CDR3 runs to 15 residues. Trimming at V came to 6 bases and at J to 7 bases, leaving 14 bases not matched to a gene. The germline gives CDR1 SNHLY, CDR2 FYNNEI. The CDR3 nucleotides are TGTGCCAGCAGAGTGCTGGACAGGGTAGGAAGGGAGCAGTACTTC. Protein sequence: CASRVLDRVGREQYF. The variable domain in full, completed from reference TRBV2 and TRBJ2-7, reads EPEVTQTPSHQVTQMGQEVILRCVPISNHLYFYWYRQILGQKVEFLVSFYNNEISEKSEIFDDQFSVERPDGSNFTLKIRSTKLEDSAMYFCASRVLDRVGREQYFGPGTRLTVT.

The chain recombines TRBV6-1 with TRBJ2-5; the D is unclear. The germline gives CDR1 MNHNS, CDR2 SASEGT. V lost 7 bases, J lost 1 base, and 7 bases lay in between. The CDR3 consists of 12 residues. This CDR3 is CASIELQETQYF. CDR3 bases: TGTGCCAGCATCGAGCTCCAAGAGACCCAGTACTTC.

The chain carries TRBV5-1 and TRBJ2-3; no firm D call. CDR3 length equals 13 residues. CDR1 is SGHRS, CDR2 YFSETQ, per germline. Trimming took 0 bases from V and 4 from J, leaving 6 bases between them. The CDR3 DNA reads as TGCGCCAGCAGCTTGGGAGGTCCAGATACGCAGTATTTT. Its translation is CASSLGGPDTQYF.

The chain couples TRBV29-1 to TRBJ1-1; 7 nucleotides match TRBD1. The CDR3 runs 13 residues. Losses at the gene ends were 7 bases for V and 0 bases for J; bases not matched to a gene: 5. Germline loops: CDR1 SQVTM, CDR2 ANQGSEA. The CDR3 bases are TGCAGCGCACGGGACAGTTTGAACACTGAAGCTTTCTTT. It is translated as CSARDSLNTEAFF.

The J gene is TRBJ1-5, the V gene TRBV7-2; D may be TRBD1 (5 bases). This CDR3 region has 17 residues. Germline-derived CDR1 and CDR2 are SGHTA and FQGNSA. V was cut by 2 bases and J by 3 bases, with 17 bases left in between. The CDR3 coding sequence is TGTGCCAGCAGCTTACTTGGGGGACGCCCCAACAATCAGCCCCAGCATTTT. This codes for CASSLLGGRPNNQPQHF.

V is TRBV11-2 and J is TRBJ2-3; 9 bases are a match to TRBD2. This CDR3 has 17 amino acids. In germline, CDR1 is SGHAT, CDR2 FQNNGV. The J segment lost 7 bases and the V segment lost 0 bases, leaving 11 bases of the junction unmatched. The CDR3 loop is CASSLERGSGGLNTQYF. For the CDR3, the DNA is TGTGCCAGCAGCTTAGAACGGGGTAGCGGGGGTCTAAATACGCAGTATTTT.

The chain employs TRBV5-1 and TRBJ1-4; D unresolved. Trimming shortened V by 4 bases and J by 3 bases, and 16 bases separated the two germline ends. CDR1 and CDR2 from the germline V gene are SGHRS and YFSETQ. This CDR3 comprises 16 residues. CDR3 protein: CASSTQPLGSNEKLFF. The CDR3 region has the DNA TGCGCCAGCAGCACGCAACCTCTCGGTTCTAATGAAAAACTGTTTTTT.

The chain joins TRBV19 to TRBJ2-1; 11 bases agree with TRBD2. The CDR3 is 14 amino acids. The V gene end was trimmed by 6 bases and the J gene end by 5 bases; junction bases not matched to a gene: 3. Germline V CDR1 and CDR2: LNHDA, SQIVND (reference sequence). The CDR3: CASSGLAGNNEQFF. The DNA for the CDR3 is TGTGCCAGTAGCGGACTAGCGGGTAACAATGAGCAGTTCTTC. Full variable domain (rest looked up from reference TRBV19 and TRBJ2-1): DGGITQSPKYLFRKEGQNVTLSCEQNLNHDAMYWYRQDPGQGLRLIYYSQIVNDFQKGDIAEGYSVSREKKESFPLTVTSAQKNPTAFYLCASSGLAGNNEQFFGPGTRLTVL.

The chain combines TRBV4-2 with TRBJ1-4; 9 bases are shared with TRBD1. Germline values: CDR1 LGHNA, CDR2 YNFKEQ. This CDR3 comprises 14 residues. J gave up 6 bases and V 3 bases, and 2 bases lay outside the gene matches. The CDR3 sequence is CASSQDRGDEKLFF. CDR3 DNA: TGTGCCAGCAGCCAGGACAGGGGTGATGAAAAACTGTTTTTT.

V usage is TRBV18 and J usage is TRBJ1-3, with 8 bases fitting TRBD1. The CDR3 has 15 amino acids. J lost 4 bases, V lost 6 bases, and 8 bases had no gene match. Germline V gene sequence: CDR1 KGHSH, CDR2 LQKENI. The CDR3 region is CASSLGQGIGNTIYF. DNA for the CDR3: TGTGCCAGCTCCCTTGGACAGGGAATCGGAAACACCATATATTTT. Supplemented by reference TRBV18 and TRBJ1-3, the full variable domain reads NAGVMQNPRHLVRRRGQEARLRCSPMKGHSHVYWYRQLPEEGLKFMVYLQKENIIDESGMPKERFSAEFPKEGPSILRIQQVVRGDSAAYFCASSLGQGIGNTIYFGEGSWLTVV.

The rearrangement links TRBV27 to TRBJ2-5; a weak D match, TRBD2 (6 bases). The CDR3 runs 16 residues. CDR1 is MNHEY and CDR2 is SMNVEV in the germline V gene (reference sequence). The V gene lost 2 bases and the J gene lost 5 bases, with 18 bases spanning the gap. The CDR3 here is CASSLRPRLEVETQYF. The CDR3 DNA reads TGTGCCAGCAGTTTACGTCCCCGACTAGAGGTCGAGACCCAGTACTTC.